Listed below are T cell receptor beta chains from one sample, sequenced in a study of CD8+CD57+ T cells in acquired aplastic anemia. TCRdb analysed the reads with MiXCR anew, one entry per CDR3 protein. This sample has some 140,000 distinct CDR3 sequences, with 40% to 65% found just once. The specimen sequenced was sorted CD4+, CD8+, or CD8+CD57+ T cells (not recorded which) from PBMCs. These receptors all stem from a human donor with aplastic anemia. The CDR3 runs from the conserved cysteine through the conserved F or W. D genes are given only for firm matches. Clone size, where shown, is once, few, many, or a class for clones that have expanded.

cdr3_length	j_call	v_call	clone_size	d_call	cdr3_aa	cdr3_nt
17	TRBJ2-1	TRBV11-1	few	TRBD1	CASSHLSTGGSGNEQFF	TGTGCCAGCAGTCACCTCTCGACAGGGGGAAGTGGCAATGAGCAGTTCTTC
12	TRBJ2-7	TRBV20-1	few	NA	CSATDRSYEQYF	TGCAGTGCTACTGACAGGTCCTACGAGCAGTACTTC
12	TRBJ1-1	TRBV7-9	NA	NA	CASGWGRAEAFF	TGTGCCAGCGGTTGGGGGAGGGCTGAAGCTTTCTTT
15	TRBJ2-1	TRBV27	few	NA	CASNLRPSSYNEQFF	TGTGCCAGCAACCTCAGACCGAGTTCCTACAATGAGCAGTTCTTC
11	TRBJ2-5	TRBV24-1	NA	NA	CATSWLETQYF	TGTGCCACCAGTTGGTTAGAGACCCAGTACTTC
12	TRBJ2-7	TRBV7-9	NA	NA	CASSITVHEQYF	TGTGCCAGCAGCATTACAGTTCACGAGCAGTACTTC
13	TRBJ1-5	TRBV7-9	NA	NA	CASTQDGSQPQHF	TGTGCCAGTACCCAGGACGGGTCTCAGCCCCAGCATTTT
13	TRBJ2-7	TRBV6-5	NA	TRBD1	CASSYRDRDEQYF	TGTGCCAGCAGTTACCGGGACAGGGACGAGCAGTACTTC
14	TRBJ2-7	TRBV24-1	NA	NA	CATSTPPSQYEQYF	TGTGCCACCAGCACTCCGCCGTCGCAATACGAGCAGTACTTC
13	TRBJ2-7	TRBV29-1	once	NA	CSVAGTDVRVKYF	TGCAGCGTTGCCGGGACGGACGTACGAGTGAAGTACTTC
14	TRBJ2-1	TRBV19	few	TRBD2	CASRGLAPYNEQFF	TGTGCCAGTAGGGGACTAGCTCCCTACAATGAGCAGTTCTTC
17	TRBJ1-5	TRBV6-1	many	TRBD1	CASREHRGRNSNQPQHF	TGTGCCAGCAGGGAACACAGGGGCCGAAATAGCAATCAGCCCCAGCATTTT
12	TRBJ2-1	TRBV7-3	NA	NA	CASSQDSNEQFF	TGTGCCAGCAGCCAGGACTCAAATGAGCAGTTCTTC
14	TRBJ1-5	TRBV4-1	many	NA	CASSKGTGNQPQHF	TGCGCCAGCAGCAAGGGGACGGGCAATCAGCCCCAGCATTTT
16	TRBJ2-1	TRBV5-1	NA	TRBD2	CASSLLTSGGRNEQFF	TGCGCCAGCAGCTTATTAACTAGCGGGGGTAGGAATGAGCAGTTCTTC
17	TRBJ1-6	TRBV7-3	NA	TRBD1	CASSLSVHDRAQRSLHF	TGTGCCAGCAGCTTATCGGTCCACGACAGGGCCCAGAGGTCCCTCCACTTT
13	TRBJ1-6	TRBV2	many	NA	CASKESYNSPLHF	TGTGCCAGCAAGGAGAGCTATAATTCACCCCTCCACTTT
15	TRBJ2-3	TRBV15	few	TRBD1	CATSRDRVLTDTQYF	TGTGCCACCAGCAGGGACAGGGTTCTCACAGATACGCAGTATTTT
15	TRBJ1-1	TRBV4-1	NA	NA	CASSHREQSNTEAFF	TGCGCCAGCAGCCATAGGGAACAGTCGAACACTGAAGCTTTCTTT
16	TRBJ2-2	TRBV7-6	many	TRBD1	CASSHRDRGGTGELFF	TGTGCCAGCAGCCACCGGGACAGGGGAGGAACCGGGGAGCTGTTTTTT
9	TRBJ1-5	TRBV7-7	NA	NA	CASFGAQHF	TGTGCGTCCTTTGGGGCCCAGCATTTT
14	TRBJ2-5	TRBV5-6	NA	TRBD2	CASSIWGGRETQYF	TGTGCCAGCAGCATTTGGGGGGGTCGAGAGACCCAGTACTTC
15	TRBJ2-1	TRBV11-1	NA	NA	CASSLVGGQNNEQFF	TGTGCCAGCAGCTTGGTCGGGGGGCAGAACAATGAGCAGTTCTTC
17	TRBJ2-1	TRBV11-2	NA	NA	CASRPHPWERLYNEQFF	TGTGCCAGCAGACCACATCCTTGGGAGCGACTATACAATGAGCAGTTCTTC
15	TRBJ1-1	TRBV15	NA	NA	CATSYRTAINTEAFF	TGTGCCACCAGCTACCGGACGGCGATAAACACTGAAGCTTTCTTT
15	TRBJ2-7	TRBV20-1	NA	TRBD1	CSARDPGQGTSGQYF	TGCAGTGCTAGAGACCCTGGACAGGGTACGTCGGGGCAGTACTTC
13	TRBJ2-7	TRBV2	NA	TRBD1	CASRDRGLYEQYF	TGTGCCAGCCGGGACAGGGGGCTCTACGAGCAGTACTTC
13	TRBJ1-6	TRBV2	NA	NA	CASATQPNSPLHF	TGTGCCAGCGCCACACAACCAAATTCACCCCTCCACTTT
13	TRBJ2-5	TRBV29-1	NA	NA	CSVARDYQETQYF	TGCAGCGTGGCCCGGGACTACCAAGAGACCCAGTACTTC
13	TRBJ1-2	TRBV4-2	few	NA	CASSPDITYGYTF	TGTGCCAGCAGCCCGGACATTACCTATGGCTACACCTTC
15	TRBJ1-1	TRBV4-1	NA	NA	CASSHIHGMNTEAFF	TGCGCCAGCAGCCACATACATGGGATGAACACTGAAGCTTTCTTT
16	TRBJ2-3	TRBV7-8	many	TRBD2	CASSLRLADTTDTQYF	TGTGCCAGCAGCCTCCGACTAGCGGACACCACAGATACGCAGTATTTT
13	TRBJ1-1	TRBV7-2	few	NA	CASHRTRNTEAFF	TGTGCCAGCCACCGTACGAGGAACACTGAAGCTTTCTTT
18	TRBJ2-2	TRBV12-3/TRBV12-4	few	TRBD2	CASSPRTSGGLKAGELFF	TGTGCCAGCAGTCCCCGGACTAGCGGGGGGCTTAAAGCCGGGGAGCTGTTTTTT
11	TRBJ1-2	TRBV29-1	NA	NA	CSVRDAYGYTF	TGCAGCGTAAGGGATGCCTATGGCTACACCTTC